The present T cell receptor beta chain was sequenced within a study of cytomegalovirus exposure and HLA in healthy donors. Study-level information: Among the 400 or so donors who were genotyped, roughly 76% fell in the genetic ancestry cluster that is associated with self-reported Caucasian donors.

The PCR was carried out with 60 Vbeta primers and 13 Jbeta primers. The assay was immunoSEQ multiplex PCR, and TCRdb's table has in-frame clones only and misses some. Its listing shows around 130,000 clones. On this clone: The target antigen is unknown.

Study outcomes and limitations: The listing of roughly 160 TCR beta chains classed them as cytomegalovirus-associated.

The receptor comes from a woman aged 60-75 years in good health and CMV-seronegative. The source material was PBMCs.

The DNA of the CDR3 is TGTGCCAGCTCTACAGGCCCAGTCAGGGGATACACCTTC. Translated: CASSTGPVRGYTF. The rearrangement joins TRBV28 to TRBJ1-2; tentatively, D is TRBD1 (6 bases). CDR1 MDHEN and CDR2 SYDVKM come from the germline V gene. The CDR3 extends over 13 amino acids. V was pared by 8 bases and J by 11 bases, with 21 bases between.